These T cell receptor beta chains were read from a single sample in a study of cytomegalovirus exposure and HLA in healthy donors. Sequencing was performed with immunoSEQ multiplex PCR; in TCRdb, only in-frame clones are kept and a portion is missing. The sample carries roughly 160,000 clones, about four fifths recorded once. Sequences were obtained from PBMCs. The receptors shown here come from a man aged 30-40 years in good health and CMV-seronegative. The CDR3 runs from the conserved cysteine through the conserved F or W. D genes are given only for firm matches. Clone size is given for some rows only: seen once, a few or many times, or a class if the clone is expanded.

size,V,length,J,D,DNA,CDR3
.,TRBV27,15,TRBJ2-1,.,TGTGCCAGCAGTTTAAAGAAGAGCTCCTACAATGAGCAGTTCTTC,CASSLKKSSYNEQFF
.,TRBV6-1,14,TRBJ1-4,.,TGTGCCAGCCGTAAACAGGGACCTAATGAAAAACTGTTTTTT,CASRKQGPNEKLFF
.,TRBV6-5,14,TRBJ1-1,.,TGTGCCAGCAGTTCCCCGACAGTTAGGACTGAAGCTTTCTTT,CASSSPTVRTEAFF
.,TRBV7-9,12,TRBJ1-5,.,TGTGCCAGCAGCTTTCGGGAGCAGCCCCAGCATTTT,CASSFREQPQHF
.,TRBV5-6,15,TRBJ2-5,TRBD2,TGTGCCAGCAGCCCAAGAGCGGGATCGGGGGAGACCCAGTACTTC,CASSPRAGSGETQYF
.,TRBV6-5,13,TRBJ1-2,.,TGTGCCAGCAGTGTTACAGGGCCCTATGGCTACACCTTC,CASSVTGPYGYTF
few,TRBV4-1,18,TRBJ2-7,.,TGCGCCAGCAGCCAAGATCCTACGGGGGGCCCAAGCTCCTACGAGCAGTACTTC,CASSQDPTGGPSSYEQYF
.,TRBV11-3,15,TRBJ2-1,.,TGTGCCAGCAGCGCAAGACAGGTTTCCTACAATGAGCAGTTCTTC,CASSARQVSYNEQFF
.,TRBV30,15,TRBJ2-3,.,TGTGCCTGGAGAACGGCTAGCGCGAGCACAGATACGCAGTATTTT,CAWRTASASTDTQYF
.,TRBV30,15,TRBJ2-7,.,TGTGCCTGGACCGGGACCGGGACGGAGGGCTACGAGCAGTACTTC,CAWTGTGTEGYEQYF
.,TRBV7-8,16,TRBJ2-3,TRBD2,TGTGCCAGCAGTTTCCCTGCGGCGGGAGTAACAGATACGCAGTATTTT,CASSFPAAGVTDTQYF